Listed here are 24 T cell receptor beta chains from one sample, sequenced in a study of T-cell memory formation after mild COVID-19 (dated by TCRdb to 2020 to 2023). Libraries were prepared through 5' RACE. The sequencing machine was an Illumina NovaSeq 6000. TCRdb redid the processing of the public reads, applying fastp at Q25 and MiXCR, and retained in-frame beta chains. Identical CDR3 protein sequences are pooled into one entry, listed with their most common genes and DNA. In all, the sample holds hundreds of thousands of distinct CDR3 sequences, and around 19% of those were seen once. The ten largest clones add up to 8.4% of the sample. The sample taken for sequencing was PBMCs or a T cell subset sorted from them (not recorded which). These receptors were taken from an adult woman who had mild COVID-19 (a few samples of this study predate the infection). The sample titles of this study are shuffled in the database, so cell type and time point are left out; the donor was told from shared clones.

The V call is TRBV15, the J call TRBJ1-2; 7 bases align to TRBD1. Germline assignment: CDR1 LNHNV and CDR2 YYDKDF (reference sequence). Trimming cost V 0 bases and J 0 bases; bases outside gene matches: 10. The CDR3 spans 18 residues. The CDR3 here is CATSRDLGQLRANYGYTF. The CDR3 nucleotides are TGTGCCACCAGCAGAGATTTGGGACAGCTTAGGGCTAACTATGGCTACACCTTC.

This clonotype came up a few times. This chain joins TRBV5-1 and TRBJ1-2, with 8 bases that match TRBD1. Germline V gives CDR1 SGHRS, CDR2 YFSETQ. The CDR3 covers 15 residues. The V gene end was trimmed by 6 bases and the J gene end by 4 bases; junction bases not matched to a gene: 11. The CDR3 DNA follows: TGCGCCAGCAAGCTTGGGACAGGAGGGTTCTATGGCTACACCTTC. Translation: CASKLGTGGFYGYTF.

V and J are TRBV14 and TRBJ1-4; 10 bases are a match to TRBD1. Trimming cost V 3 bases and J 5 bases; bases outside gene matches: 3. The germline V gene encodes CDR1 SGHDN and CDR2 FVKESK. CDR3 length: 15 amino acids. DNA of the CDR3: TGTGCCAGCAGCCAGGACAGGGGGTGGAATGAAAAACTGTTTTTT. It yields the protein CASSQDRGWNEKLFF.

Remarks on this clonotype: The junction differs from germline at one of its ends, possibly a read error. The chain carries TRBV10-2 and TRBJ1-2; 7 bases fit TRBD1. Germline V CDR1 and CDR2: WSHSY, SAAADI. The CDR3 extends over 14 amino acids. CDR3 sequence: CASRESGTAYGYTF. In DNA form, the CDR3 reads TGCGCCAGCAGAGAGTCCGGGACAGCCTATGGCTACACCTTC.

This clonotype was observed a few times. This chain uses TRBV20-1 with TRBJ1-2; 10 nucleotides agree with TRBD1. The CDR3 is made up of 15 amino acids. Germline CDR1 is DFQATT and CDR2 is SNEGSKA (reference sequence). J lost 4 bases, V lost 2 bases, and 7 bases had no gene match. This chain's CDR3 is CSARPGTGEGYGYTF. CDR3 nucleotides: TGCAGTGCTAGACCCGGGACAGGGGAGGGCTATGGCTACACCTTC.

V gene TRBV19 combines with J gene TRBJ1-2; D is ambiguous. The V and J ends lost 3 bases and 2 bases respectively, with 7 bases between them. CDR1 is LNHDA, CDR2 SQIVND, per germline (reference sequence). This CDR3 has 13 residues. The CDR3 sequence: CASSIRQNYGYTF. The CDR3 coding sequence is TGTGCCAGTAGTATCCGGCAGAACTATGGCTACACCTTC.

This chain connects TRBV15 to TRBJ2-7; D is possibly TRBD1 or TRBD2 (5 bases each). This CDR3 is built from 15 residues. Trimming cost V 1 base and J 6 bases, with 16 bases left between them. Per the germline V gene, CDR1 is LNHNV and CDR2 is YYDKDF (reference sequence). The CDR3 sequence: CATSRGIGDEGEQYF. In DNA form, the CDR3 reads TGTGCCACCAGCAGAGGGATAGGGGACGAAGGCGAGCAGTACTTC.

The V call is TRBV20-1, the J call TRBJ2-7, with 8 bases matching TRBD2. Germline V CDR1 and CDR2: DFQATT, SNEGSKA (reference sequence). The CDR3 extends over 13 amino acids. J gave up 7 bases and V 4 bases, and 9 bases lay outside the gene matches. The CDR3 nucleotides read TGCAGTGCTACCCCGGGACTAGTGATAGAGCAGTACTTC. Translating gives CSATPGLVIEQYF.

The V call is TRBV10-2, the J call TRBJ2-7, with TRBD1 as a possible D gene (6 bases). The germline gives CDR1 WSHSY, CDR2 SAAADI. Trimming pared 0 bases from V and 0 bases from J, leaving 12 bases between. The CDR3 runs to 16 residues. The CDR3 reads CASSESRDTLSYEQYF. The CDR3 DNA follows: TGCGCCAGCAGTGAGTCCAGGGACACGCTCTCCTACGAGCAGTACTTC.

This clonotype appeared a few times. The V and J genes are TRBV20-1 and TRBJ1-1; 7 bases are a match to TRBD1. V shed 5 bases and J 4 bases; nucleotides not matched to a gene: 22. Germline V gives CDR1 DFQATT, CDR2 SNEGSKA (reference sequence). There are 18 residues in the CDR3. The CDR3 loop reads CSAPTLGQRSERGTEAFF. The CDR3 DNA sequence: TGCAGTGCTCCCACCTTGGGACAGCGATCCGAGAGGGGCACTGAAGCTTTCTTT.

The rearrangement uses TRBV12-3 or TRBV12-4 and TRBJ1-1; D is unresolved. There are 13 residues in the CDR3. Trimming removed 7 bases at V and 7 bases at J, with 16 bases between. CDR3 bases: TGTGCCAGCAAGTTACGAACCTCGGATGAAGCTTTCTTT. Translation: CASKLRTSDEAFF.

This chain links TRBV7-2 with TRBJ1-2; no definite D call. Germline V gene data show CDR1 as SGHTA and CDR2 as FQGNSA. This CDR3 has 16 amino acids. Trimming took off 3 bases at V and 7 bases at J, with 21 bases between the two ends. CDR3 sequence (DNA): TGTGCCAGCAGCTTGAACGCATGGAATCCCCTCGGTGGCTACACCTTC. As protein: CASSLNAWNPLGGYTF.

This chain links TRBV5-1 with TRBJ2-3; 11 bases are shared with TRBD2. Germline assignment: CDR1 SGHRS and CDR2 YFSETQ. There are 17 residues in the CDR3. J gave up 5 bases and V 4 bases, and 12 bases lay outside the gene matches. This CDR3 is CASSRFYSGRAEDTQYF. The CDR3 DNA reads TGCGCCAGCAGCCGTTTCTATAGCGGGAGGGCCGAAGATACGCAGTATTTT.

The chain is built from TRBV5-4 and TRBJ2-2; 9 bases line up with TRBD1. V was pared by 4 bases and J by 1 base, with 8 bases of the junction left unmatched. This CDR3 comprises 17 residues. In germline, CDR1 is SGHNT, CDR2 YYREEE (reference sequence). CDR3 protein: CASSLDRGVVNTGELFF. The CDR3 bases are TGTGCCAGCAGCCTGGACAGGGGTGTGGTGAACACCGGGGAGCTGTTTTTT.

This clonotype was seen only a few times. The chain has TRBV11-2 and TRBJ1-1; D remains ambiguous. The ends were cut back, 1 base at V and 4 bases at J, with 4 bases in the middle. Germline V gene lookup returns CDR1 SGHAT and CDR2 FQNNGV. This CDR3 spans 12 amino acids. CDR3 region: CASSLARTEAFF. CDR3 DNA: TGTGCCAGCAGCTTAGCTCGCACTGAAGCTTTCTTT. The entire variable domain, with the rest obtained from reference TRBV11-2 and TRBJ1-1, is as follows: EAGVAQSPRYKIIEKRQSVAFWCNPISGHATLYWYQQILGQGPKLLIQFQNNGVVDDSQLPKDRFSAERLKGVDSTLKIQPAKLEDSAVYLCASSLARTEAFFGQGTRLTVV.

The V call is TRBV20-1, the J call TRBJ2-5; D possibly corresponds to TRBD2 (6 bases). This CDR3 region has 14 residues. The germline gives CDR1 DFQATT, CDR2 SNEGSKA (reference sequence). V lost 7 bases and J lost 5, with 20 bases in between. CDR3 nucleotides: TGCAGTGTTCCCCCCGCGCTAGCGTTGGAGACCCAGTACTTC. Protein: CSVPPALALETQYF.

The table lists this clonotype with many counts. The chain is built from TRBV6-6 and TRBJ1-1; 7 bases map to TRBD1. This CDR3 has 12 amino acids. Trimming removed 5 bases from V and 6 bases from J; junction bases left unmatched: 3. Germline assignment: CDR1 MNHNY and CDR2 SVGAGI (reference sequence). The CDR3 sequence is CASSRQGSEAFF. The CDR3 DNA reads TGTGCCAGCAGTAGACAGGGCTCTGAAGCTTTCTTT.

The genes are TRBV10-2 and TRBJ2-3; D unclear. This CDR3 comprises 11 residues. Trimming removed 3 bases from V and 6 bases from J, with 4 bases in between. Germline V lookup: CDR1 WSHSY, CDR2 SAAADI. The chain's CDR3 is CASSDGDTQYF. CDR3 DNA: TGCGCCAGCAGTGACGGGGATACGCAGTATTTT.

The chain joins TRBV10-3 to TRBJ1-5; TRBD1 aligns across 7 bases. V dropped 0 bases and J dropped 5; count of bases not matched to a gene: 7. Germline V gene data show CDR1 as ENHRY and CDR2 as SYGVKD. This CDR3 contains 16 residues. CDR3 loop: CAISESGDSPYQPQHF. The CDR3 DNA sequence: TGTGCCATCAGTGAGTCCGGGGACAGCCCTTATCAGCCCCAGCATTTT.

The rearrangement uses TRBV20-1 and TRBJ1-2, with 9 bases that match TRBD1. Trimming took 4 bases from V and 8 from J; bases not matched to a gene: 17. The CDR3 covers 16 residues. Germline V gene lookup returns CDR1 DFQATT and CDR2 SNEGSKA (reference sequence). This chain's CDR3 is CSAIGGTGFFRLGYTF. CDR3 nucleotide sequence: TGCAGTGCTATCGGTGGGACAGGGTTTTTCCGCCTCGGCTACACCTTC.

This clonotype has ten or more counts. This sequence joins TRBV29-1 and TRBJ1-4; 9 positions match TRBD1. V trimming: 7 bases; J trimming: 8 bases; junction bases outside the gene matches: 5. Germline V gene data show CDR1 as SQVTM and CDR2 as ANQGSEA. This CDR3 contains 12 residues. CDR3 bases: TGCAGCGCGGGACAGGGTCGGGAAAAACTGTTTTTT. This encodes CSAGQGREKLFF.

The gene calls are TRBV7-2 and TRBJ2-2; 8 nucleotides match TRBD2. The CDR3 extends over 13 amino acids. Germline V lookup: CDR1 SGHTA, CDR2 FQGNSA. The V gene end was trimmed by 3 bases and the J gene end by 13 bases; junction bases not matched to a gene: 7. CDR3 region: CASSLDREGGLFF. CDR3 sequence (DNA): TGTGCCAGCAGCTTGGATCGGGAGGGAGGGCTGTTTTTT.

This chain uses TRBV27 with TRBJ2-4; no firm D call. This CDR3 region has 13 residues. The germline V gene encodes CDR1 MNHEY and CDR2 SMNVEV (reference sequence). V shed 5 bases and J shed 4 bases, with 9 bases lying between them. The CDR3 loop reads CASSPRLKNIQYF. CDR3 bases: TGTGCCAGCAGTCCCAGGCTAAAAAACATTCAGTACTTC.

The chain couples TRBV19 to TRBJ2-1; TRBD2 might be the D (6 bases). V was cut by 4 bases and J by 7 bases, with 38 bases left in between. CDR3 length equals 22 residues. CDR1 is LNHDA and CDR2 is SQIVND in the germline V gene (reference sequence). This CDR3 reads CASSRSGGIMFLGSGWRNEQFF. The CDR3 DNA is TGTGCCAGTAGTAGGTCTGGCGGGATCATGTTCCTTGGGTCGGGTTGGAGGAATGAGCAGTTCTTC.